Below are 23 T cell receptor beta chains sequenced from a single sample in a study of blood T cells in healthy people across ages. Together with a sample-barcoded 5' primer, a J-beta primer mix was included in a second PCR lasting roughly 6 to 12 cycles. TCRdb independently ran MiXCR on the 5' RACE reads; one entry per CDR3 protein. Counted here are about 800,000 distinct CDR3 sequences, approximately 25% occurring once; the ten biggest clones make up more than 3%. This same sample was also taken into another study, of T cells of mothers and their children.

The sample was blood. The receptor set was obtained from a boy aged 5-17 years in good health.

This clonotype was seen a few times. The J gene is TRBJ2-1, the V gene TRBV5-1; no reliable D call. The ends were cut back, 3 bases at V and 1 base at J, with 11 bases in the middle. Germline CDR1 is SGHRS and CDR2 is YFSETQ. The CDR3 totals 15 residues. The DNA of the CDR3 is TGCGCCAGCAGCTCTCTAGAAGGGTCCTACAATGAGCAGTTCTTC. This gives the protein CASSSLEGSYNEQFF. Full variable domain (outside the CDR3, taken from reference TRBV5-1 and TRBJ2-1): KAGVTQTPRYLIKTRGQQVTLSCSPISGHRSVSWYQQTPGQGLQFLFEYFSETQRNKGNFPGRFSGRQFSNSRSEMNVSTLELGDSALYLCASSSLEGSYNEQFFGPGTRLTVL.

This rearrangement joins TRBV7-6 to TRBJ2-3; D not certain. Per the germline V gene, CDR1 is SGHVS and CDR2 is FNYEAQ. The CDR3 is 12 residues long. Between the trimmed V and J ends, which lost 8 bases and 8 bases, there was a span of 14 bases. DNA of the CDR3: TGTGCCAGCGCGCCAAGGGAACTTACGCAGTATTTT. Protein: CASAPRELTQYF.

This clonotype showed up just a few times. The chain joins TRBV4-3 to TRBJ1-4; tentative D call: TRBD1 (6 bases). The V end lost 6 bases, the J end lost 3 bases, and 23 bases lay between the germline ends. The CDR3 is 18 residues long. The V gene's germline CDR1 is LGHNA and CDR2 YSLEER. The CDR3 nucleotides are TGCGCCAGCAGTGGGTATCAAGGCAGGGGTGAAGCTAATGAAAAACTGTTTTTT. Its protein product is CASSGYQGRGEANEKLFF.

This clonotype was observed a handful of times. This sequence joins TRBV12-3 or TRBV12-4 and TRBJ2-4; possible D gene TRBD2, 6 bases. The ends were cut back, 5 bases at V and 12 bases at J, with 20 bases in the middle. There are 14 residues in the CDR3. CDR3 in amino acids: CASSPLRDFDSQYF. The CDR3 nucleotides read TGTGCCAGCAGTCCCCTGCGGGACTTCGACAGTCAGTACTTC.

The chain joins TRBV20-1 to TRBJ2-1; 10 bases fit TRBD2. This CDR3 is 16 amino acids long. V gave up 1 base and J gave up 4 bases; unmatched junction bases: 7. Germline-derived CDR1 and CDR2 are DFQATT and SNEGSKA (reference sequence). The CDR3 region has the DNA TGCAGTGCTAGAGTAGGTCTAGCGGGGGTATACAATGAGCAGTTCTTC. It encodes CSARVGLAGVYNEQFF.

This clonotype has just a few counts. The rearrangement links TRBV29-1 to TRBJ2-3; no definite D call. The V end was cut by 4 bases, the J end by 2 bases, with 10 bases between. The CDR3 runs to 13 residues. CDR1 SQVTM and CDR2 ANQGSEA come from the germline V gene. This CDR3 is CSVVILDTDTQYF. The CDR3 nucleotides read TGCAGCGTTGTTATCTTAGACACAGATACGCAGTATTTT.

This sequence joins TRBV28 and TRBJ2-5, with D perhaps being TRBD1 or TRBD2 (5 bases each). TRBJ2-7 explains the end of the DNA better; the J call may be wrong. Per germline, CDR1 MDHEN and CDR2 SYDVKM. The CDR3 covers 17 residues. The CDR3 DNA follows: TGTGCCAGCAGTTTAATCCTCGGCGGGTGGGGGTCCTACGAGCAGTACTTC. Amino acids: CASSLILGGWGSYEQYF.

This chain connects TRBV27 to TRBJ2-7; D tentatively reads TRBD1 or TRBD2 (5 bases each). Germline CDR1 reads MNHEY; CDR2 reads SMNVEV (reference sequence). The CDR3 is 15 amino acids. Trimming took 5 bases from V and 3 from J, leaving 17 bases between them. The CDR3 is CASSKSSRGGYEQYF. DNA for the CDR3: TGTGCCAGCAGTAAATCGTCGAGGGGCGGCTACGAGCAGTACTTC.

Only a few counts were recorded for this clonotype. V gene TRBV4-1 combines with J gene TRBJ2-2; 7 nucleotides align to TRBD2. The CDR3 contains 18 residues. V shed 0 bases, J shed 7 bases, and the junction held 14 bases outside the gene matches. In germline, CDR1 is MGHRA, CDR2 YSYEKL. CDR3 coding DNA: TGCGCCAGCAGCCAAGAAGGGGTTCCCGGACTAGTGGTCGGGGAGCTGTTTTTT. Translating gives CASSQEGVPGLVVGELFF.

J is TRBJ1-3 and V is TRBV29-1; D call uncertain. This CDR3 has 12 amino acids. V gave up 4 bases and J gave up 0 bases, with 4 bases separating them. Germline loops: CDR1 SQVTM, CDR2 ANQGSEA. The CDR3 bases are TGCAGCGTTGCTGTCTCTGGAAACACCATATATTTT. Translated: CSVAVSGNTIYF.

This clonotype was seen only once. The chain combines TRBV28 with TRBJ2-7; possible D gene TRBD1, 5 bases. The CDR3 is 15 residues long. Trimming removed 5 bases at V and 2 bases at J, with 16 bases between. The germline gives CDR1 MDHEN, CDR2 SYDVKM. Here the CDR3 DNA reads TGTGCCAGCAGTCCCCATGACAGAGCTACCTACGAGCAGTACTTC. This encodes CASSPHDRATYEQYF.

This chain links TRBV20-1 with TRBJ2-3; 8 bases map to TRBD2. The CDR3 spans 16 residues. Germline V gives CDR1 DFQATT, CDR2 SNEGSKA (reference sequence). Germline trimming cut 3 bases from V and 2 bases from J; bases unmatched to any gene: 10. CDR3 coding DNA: TGCAGTGCTAGTCTAGGCGGTAGCGGGAACACAGATACGCAGTATTTT. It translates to CSASLGGSGNTDTQYF.

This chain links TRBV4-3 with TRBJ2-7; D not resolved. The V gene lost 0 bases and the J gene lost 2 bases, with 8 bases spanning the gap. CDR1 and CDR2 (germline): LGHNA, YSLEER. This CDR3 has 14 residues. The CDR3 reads CASSQDKGPYEQYF. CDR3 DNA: TGCGCCAGCAGCCAAGATAAGGGCCCCTACGAGCAGTACTTC.

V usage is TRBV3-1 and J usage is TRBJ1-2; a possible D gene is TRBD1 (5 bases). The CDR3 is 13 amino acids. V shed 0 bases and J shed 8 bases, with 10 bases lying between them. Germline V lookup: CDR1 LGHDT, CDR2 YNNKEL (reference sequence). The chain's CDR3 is CASSQDRGVGYTF. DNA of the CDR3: TGTGCCAGCAGCCAAGATCGGGGGGTCGGCTACACCTTC.

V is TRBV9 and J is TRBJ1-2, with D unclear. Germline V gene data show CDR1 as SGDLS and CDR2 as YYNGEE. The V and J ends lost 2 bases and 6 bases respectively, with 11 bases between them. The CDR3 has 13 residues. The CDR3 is CASSVRSQDGYTF. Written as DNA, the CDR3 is TGTGCCAGCAGCGTTAGATCTCAAGATGGCTACACCTTC.

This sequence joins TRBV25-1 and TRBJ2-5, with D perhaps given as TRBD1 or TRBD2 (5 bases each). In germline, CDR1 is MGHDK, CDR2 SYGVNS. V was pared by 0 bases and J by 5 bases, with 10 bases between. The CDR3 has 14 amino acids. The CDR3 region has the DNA TGTGCCAGCAGTGAATATCTGGGGGTGGAGACCCAGTACTTC. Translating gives CASSEYLGVETQYF.

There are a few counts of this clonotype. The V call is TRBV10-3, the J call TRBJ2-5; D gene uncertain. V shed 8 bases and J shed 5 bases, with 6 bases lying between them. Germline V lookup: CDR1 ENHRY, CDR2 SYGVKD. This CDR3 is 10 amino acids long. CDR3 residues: CAIGAETQYF. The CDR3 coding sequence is TGTGCCATCGGAGCGGAGACCCAGTACTTC.

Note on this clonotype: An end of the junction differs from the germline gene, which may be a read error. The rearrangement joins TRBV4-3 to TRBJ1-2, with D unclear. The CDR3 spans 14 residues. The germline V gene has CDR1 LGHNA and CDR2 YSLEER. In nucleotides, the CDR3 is TGCGCCAGCAGCCGCGACGGGAGCAGTTATGGCTACGCCTTC. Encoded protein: CASSRDGSSYGYAF.

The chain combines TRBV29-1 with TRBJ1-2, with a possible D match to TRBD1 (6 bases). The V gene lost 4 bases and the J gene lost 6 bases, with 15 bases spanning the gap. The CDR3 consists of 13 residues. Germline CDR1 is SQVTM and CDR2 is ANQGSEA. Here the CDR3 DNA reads TGCAGCGTTGTCCCGCAGGGGCCTCATGGCTACACCTTC. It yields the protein CSVVPQGPHGYTF.

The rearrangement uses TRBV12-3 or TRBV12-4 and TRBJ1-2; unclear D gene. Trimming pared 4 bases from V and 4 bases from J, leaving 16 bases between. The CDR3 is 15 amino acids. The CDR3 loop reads CASSSSRGIVYGYTF. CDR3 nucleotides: TGTGCCAGCAGTTCGTCTCGCGGTATAGTCTATGGCTACACCTTC.

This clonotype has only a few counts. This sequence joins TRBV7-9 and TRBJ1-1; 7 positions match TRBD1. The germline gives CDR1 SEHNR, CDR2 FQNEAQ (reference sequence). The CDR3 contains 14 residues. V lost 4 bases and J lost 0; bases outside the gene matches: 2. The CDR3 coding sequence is TGTGCCAGCAGCTGGGGACAGATGAACACTGAAGCTTTCTTT. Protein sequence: CASSWGQMNTEAFF.

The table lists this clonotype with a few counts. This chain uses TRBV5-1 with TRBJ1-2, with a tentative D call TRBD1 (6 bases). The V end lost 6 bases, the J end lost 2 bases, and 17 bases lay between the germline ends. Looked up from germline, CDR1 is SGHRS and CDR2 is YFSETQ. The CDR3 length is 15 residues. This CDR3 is CASKGELGANYGYTF. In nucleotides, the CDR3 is TGCGCCAGCAAGGGGGAGTTGGGAGCCAACTATGGCTACACCTTC.

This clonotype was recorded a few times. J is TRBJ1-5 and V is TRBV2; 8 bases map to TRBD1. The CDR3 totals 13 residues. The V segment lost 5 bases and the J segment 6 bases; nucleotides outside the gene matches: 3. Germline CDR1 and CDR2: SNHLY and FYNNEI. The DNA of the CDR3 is TGTGCCAGCAGTCGACAGGGGCCTCAGCCCCAGCATTTT. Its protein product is CASSRQGPQPQHF.